This T cell receptor (beta chain) was sequenced for a study of cytomegalovirus exposure and HLA in healthy donors. Findings of the study overall: With later analysis, a missense DCLRE1C variant became linked to TCR beta V- and J-gene trimming.

The CDR3 has 12 residues. The V end lost 0 bases, the J end lost 10 bases, and 9 bases lay between the germline ends. Germline CDR1 and CDR2: MNHNY and SVGAGI (reference sequence). As concerns this clone: Its target is unknown.

The PCR used 60 Vbeta and 13 Jbeta primers. Some clones are missing from TCRdb's copy, which holds only in-frame ones; the method was immunoSEQ multiplex PCR. The repertoire consists of some 130,000 clones, with about three fifths occurring once and the leading ten covering about a tenth. The sequenced sample consisted of PBMCs. This TCR was recovered from a man aged 35 to 55 in good health and CMV-seropositive. The rearrangement uses TRBV6-6 and TRBJ1-1; possibly TRBD1 for D (5 bases). The CDR3 DNA is TGTGCCAGCAGTTACTCGGGGGAGGGAGCTTTCTTT. It is translated as CASSYSGEGAFF.